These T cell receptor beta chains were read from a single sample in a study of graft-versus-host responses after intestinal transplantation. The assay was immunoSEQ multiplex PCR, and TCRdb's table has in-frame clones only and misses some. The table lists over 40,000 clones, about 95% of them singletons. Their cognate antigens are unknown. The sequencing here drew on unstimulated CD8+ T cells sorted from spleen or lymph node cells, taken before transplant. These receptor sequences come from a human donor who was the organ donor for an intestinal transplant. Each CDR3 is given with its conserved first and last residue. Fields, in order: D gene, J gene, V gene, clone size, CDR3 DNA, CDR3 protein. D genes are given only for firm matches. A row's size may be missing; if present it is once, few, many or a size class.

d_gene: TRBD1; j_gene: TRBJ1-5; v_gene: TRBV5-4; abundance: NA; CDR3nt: TGTGCCAGCAGCATCCCGGGACAGAGTATAAGCAATCAGCCCCAGCATTTT; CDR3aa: CASSIPGQSISNQPQHF
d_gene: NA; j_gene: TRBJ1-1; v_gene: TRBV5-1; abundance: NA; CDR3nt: TGCGCCAGCAGCTCCTACTACTCGCAACAGGGAGAAAAAGCTTTCTTT; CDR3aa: CASSSYYSQQGEKAFF
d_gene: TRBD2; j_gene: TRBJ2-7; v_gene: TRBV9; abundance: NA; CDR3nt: TGTGCCAGCAGCGTCTCTGGGGGGGAAGACTACGAGCAGTACTTC; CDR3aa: CASSVSGGEDYEQYF
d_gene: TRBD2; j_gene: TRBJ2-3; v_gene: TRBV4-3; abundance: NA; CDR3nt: TGCGCCAGCAGCCATCCACGCCTACATGCGGGGGGGAGCCCTATGGTCACGCAGTATTTT; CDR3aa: CASSHPRLHAGGSPMVTQYF
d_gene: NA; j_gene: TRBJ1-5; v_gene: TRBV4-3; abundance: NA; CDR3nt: TGCGCCAGCAGCCAAGATCTCGGGGCCAGCAATCAGCCCCAGCATTTT; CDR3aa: CASSQDLGASNQPQHF
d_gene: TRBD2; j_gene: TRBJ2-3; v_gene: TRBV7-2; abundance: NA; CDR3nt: TGTGCCAGCACCTATGGGAAGCGGGGGTCAGATACGCAGTATTTT; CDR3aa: CASTYGKRGSDTQYF
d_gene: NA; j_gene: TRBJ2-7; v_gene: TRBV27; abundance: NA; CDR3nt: TGTGCCAGCAGTTTATGGCCCTCCTACGAGCAGTACTTC; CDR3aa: CASSLWPSYEQYF
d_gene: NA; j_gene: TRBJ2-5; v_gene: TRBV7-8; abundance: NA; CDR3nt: TGTGCCAGCAGCTTCGGGCCTAGGGCCCAGTACTTC; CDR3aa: CASSFGPRAQYF
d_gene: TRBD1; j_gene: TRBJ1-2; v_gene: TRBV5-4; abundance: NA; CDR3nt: TGTGCCAGCAGCCCTCCTGGACAGGGGGCGAATGGCTACACCTTC; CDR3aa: CASSPPGQGANGYTF
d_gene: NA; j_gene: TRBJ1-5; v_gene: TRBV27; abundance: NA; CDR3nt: TGTGCCAGCTGTGAACTCGGTGGGCCCCAGCATTTT; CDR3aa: CASCELGGPQHF
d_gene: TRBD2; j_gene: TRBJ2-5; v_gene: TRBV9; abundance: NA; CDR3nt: TGTGCCAGCAGCGTAGGGGTACTAGCGGGGGGGCACCCTTGGTTCCAAGAGACCCAGTACTTC; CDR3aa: CASSVGVLAGGHPWFQETQYF
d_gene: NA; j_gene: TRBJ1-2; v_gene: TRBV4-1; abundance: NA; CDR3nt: TGCGCCAGCAGCCAAGATCCGGGTGATGGCTACACCTTC; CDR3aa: CASSQDPGDGYTF
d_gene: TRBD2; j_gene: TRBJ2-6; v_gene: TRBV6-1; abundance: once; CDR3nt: TGTGCCAGCAGTGAAGGACTAGCGGGGGGGAGGAGAGGGGCCAACGTCCTGACTTTC; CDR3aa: CASSEGLAGGRRGANVLTF
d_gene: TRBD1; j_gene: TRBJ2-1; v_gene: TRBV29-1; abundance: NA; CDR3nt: TGCAGCGTTGAAGGGGGGACAGGGGCTATCTACAATGAGCAGTTCTTC; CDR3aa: CSVEGGTGAIYNEQFF
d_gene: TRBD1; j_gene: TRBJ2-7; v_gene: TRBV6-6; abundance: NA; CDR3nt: TGTGCCAGCAGTTACAGGCAGGGGGCAAATGACGAGCAGTACTTC; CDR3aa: CASSYRQGANDEQYF